The clone carrying this TCR beta chain was picked up a small number of times. The sample comes from a study of control samples from healthy donors and cancer patients. Clones were read by immunoSEQ multiplex PCR, and TCRdb kept only the in-frame ones, dropping some. The sample records roughly 120,000 clones, 90% to 95% being singletons. Germline-derived CDR1 and CDR2 are GTSNPN and SVGIG (reference sequence). Trimming took 5 bases from V and 3 from J; bases not matched to a gene: 6. This CDR3 has 14 residues. Specimen: PBMCs. This sequence joins TRBV30 and TRBJ2-2; 7 bases are a match to TRBD1. This receptor was identified in a man between 45 and 60 years old with head and neck cancer. The CDR3 nucleotides are TGTGCCTGGGGACGGGACAGTCACACCGGGGAGCTGTTTTTT. Translating gives CAWGRDSHTGELFF.